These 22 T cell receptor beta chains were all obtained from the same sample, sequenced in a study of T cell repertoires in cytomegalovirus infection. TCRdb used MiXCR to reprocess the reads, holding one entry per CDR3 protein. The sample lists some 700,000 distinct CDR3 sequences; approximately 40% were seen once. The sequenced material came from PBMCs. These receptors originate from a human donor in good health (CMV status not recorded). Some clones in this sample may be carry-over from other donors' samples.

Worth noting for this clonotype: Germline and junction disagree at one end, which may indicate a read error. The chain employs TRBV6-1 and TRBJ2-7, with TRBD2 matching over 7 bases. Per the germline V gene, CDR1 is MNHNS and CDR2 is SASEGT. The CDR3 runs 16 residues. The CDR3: CVSSEIESGTYYEQYF. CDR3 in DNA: TGTGTCAGCAGTGAAATAGAGAGCGGGACCTACTACGAGCAGTACTTC.

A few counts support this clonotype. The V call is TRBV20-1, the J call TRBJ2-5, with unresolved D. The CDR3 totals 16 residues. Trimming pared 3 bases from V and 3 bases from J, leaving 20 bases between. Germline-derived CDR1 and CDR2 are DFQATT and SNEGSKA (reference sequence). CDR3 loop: CSASGPGPGGKETQYF. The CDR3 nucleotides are TGCAGTGCTAGTGGTCCAGGACCGGGTGGAAAAGAGACCCAGTACTTC.

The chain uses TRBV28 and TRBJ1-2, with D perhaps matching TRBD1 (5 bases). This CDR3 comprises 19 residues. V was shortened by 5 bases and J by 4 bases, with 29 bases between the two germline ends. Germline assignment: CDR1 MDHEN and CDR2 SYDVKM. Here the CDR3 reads CASSLTIRTPGDTLYGYTF. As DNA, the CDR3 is TGTGCCAGCAGTCTAACAATCAGGACACCAGGAGATACCCTCTATGGCTACACCTTC.

DNA for the CDR3: TGTGCCAGCAGTCTCAGGGATGCGAGCAATCAGCCCCAGCATTTT. Encoded protein: CASSLRDASNQPQHF. The chain has TRBV28 and TRBJ1-5, with D possibly matching TRBD1 (5 bases). Trimming took 5 bases from V and 1 from J, leaving 12 bases between them. This CDR3 is built from 15 residues. From germline, CDR1 is MDHEN and CDR2 SYDVKM.

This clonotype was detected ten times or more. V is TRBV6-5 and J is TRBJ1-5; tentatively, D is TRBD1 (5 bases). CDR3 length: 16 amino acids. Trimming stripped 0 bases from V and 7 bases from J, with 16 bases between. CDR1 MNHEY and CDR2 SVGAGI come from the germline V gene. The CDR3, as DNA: TGTGCCAGCAGTTACTCGTCTGGGGCTTCGGGGCAGCCCCAGCATTTT. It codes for CASSYSSGASGQPQHF.

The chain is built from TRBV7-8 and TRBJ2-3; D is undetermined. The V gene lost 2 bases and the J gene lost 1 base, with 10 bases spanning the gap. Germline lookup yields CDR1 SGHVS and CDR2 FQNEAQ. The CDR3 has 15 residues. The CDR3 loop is CASSLNGWGTDTQYF. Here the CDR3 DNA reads TGTGCCAGCAGCTTAAACGGGTGGGGCACAGATACGCAGTATTTT.

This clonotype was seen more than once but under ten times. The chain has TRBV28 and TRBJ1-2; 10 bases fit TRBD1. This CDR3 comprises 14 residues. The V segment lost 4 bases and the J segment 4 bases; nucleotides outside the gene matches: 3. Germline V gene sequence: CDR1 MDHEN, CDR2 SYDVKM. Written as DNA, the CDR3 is TGTGCCAGCAGTTCGACAGGGGGCTTCTATGGCTACACCTTC. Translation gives CASSSTGGFYGYTF.

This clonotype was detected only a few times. The DNA of the CDR3 is TGTGCCAGCAGGGAACAGTGGGACGGGTCCTACGAGCAGTACTTC. This sequence encodes CASREQWDGSYEQYF. The chain is built from TRBV6-1 and TRBJ2-7; possibly TRBD1 or TRBD2 for D (5 bases each). Deletions cut 6 bases from V and 1 base from J, with 16 bases between. Germline CDR1 is MNHNS and CDR2 is SASEGT. The CDR3 runs to 15 residues.

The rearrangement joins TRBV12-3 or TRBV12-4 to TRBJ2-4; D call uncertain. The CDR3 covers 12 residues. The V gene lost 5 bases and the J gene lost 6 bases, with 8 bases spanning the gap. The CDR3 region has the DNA TGTGCCAGCAGTCCTCAAAGAAACATTCAGTACTTC. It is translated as CASSPQRNIQYF.

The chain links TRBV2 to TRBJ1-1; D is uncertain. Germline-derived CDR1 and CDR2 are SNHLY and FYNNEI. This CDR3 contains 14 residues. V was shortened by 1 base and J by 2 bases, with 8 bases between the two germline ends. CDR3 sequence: CASSEDAANTEAFF. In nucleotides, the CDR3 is TGTGCCAGCAGTGAAGATGCAGCTAACACTGAAGCTTTCTTT.

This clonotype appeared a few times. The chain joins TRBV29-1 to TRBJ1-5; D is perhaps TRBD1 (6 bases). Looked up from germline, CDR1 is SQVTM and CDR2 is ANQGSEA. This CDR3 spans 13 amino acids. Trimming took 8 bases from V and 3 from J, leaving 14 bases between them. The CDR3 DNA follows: TGCAGCCATTCGGCAGGGGCCAATCAGCCCCAGCATTTT. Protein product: CSHSAGANQPQHF.

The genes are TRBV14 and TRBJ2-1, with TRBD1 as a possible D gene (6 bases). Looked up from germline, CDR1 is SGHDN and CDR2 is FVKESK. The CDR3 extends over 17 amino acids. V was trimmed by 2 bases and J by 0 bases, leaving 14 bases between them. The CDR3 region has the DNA TGTGCCAGCAGCCAACCTTCCGACAGGTCCTCCTACAATGAGCAGTTCTTC. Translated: CASSQPSDRSSYNEQFF. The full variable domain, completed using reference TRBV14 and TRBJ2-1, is EAGVTQFPSHSVIEKGQTVTLRCDPISGHDNLYWYRRVMGKEIKFLLHFVKESKQDESGMPNNRFLAERTGGTYSTLKVQPAELEDSGVYFCASSQPSDRSSYNEQFFGPGTRLTVL.

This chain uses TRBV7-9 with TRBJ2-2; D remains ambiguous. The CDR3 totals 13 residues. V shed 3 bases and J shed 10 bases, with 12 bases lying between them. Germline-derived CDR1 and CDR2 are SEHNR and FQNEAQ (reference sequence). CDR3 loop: CASSFGSPMELFF. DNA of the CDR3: TGTGCCAGCAGCTTCGGGTCGCCGATGGAGCTGTTTTTT.

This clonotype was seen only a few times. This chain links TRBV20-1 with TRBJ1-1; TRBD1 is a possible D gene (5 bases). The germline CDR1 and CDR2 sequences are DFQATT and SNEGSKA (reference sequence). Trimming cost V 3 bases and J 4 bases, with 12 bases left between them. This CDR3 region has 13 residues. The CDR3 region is CSASQARATEAFF. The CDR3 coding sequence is TGCAGTGCTAGTCAGGCCAGGGCCACTGAAGCTTTCTTT.

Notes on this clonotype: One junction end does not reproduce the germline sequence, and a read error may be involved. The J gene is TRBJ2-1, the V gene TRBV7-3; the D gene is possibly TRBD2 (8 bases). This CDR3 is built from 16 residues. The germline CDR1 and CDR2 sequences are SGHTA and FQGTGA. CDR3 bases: TGCGCCAGCAGCCCCGGGAGGGGGACAGCTGACAATGAGCAGTTCTTC. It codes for CASSPGRGTADNEQFF.

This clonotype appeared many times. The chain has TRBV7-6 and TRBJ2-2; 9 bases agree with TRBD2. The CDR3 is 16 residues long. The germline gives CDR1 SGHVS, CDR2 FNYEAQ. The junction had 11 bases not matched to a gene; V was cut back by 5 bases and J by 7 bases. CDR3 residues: CASSRNLAGEVGELFF. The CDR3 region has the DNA TGTGCCAGCAGCCGAAATTTAGCGGGAGAGGTCGGGGAGCTGTTTTTT.

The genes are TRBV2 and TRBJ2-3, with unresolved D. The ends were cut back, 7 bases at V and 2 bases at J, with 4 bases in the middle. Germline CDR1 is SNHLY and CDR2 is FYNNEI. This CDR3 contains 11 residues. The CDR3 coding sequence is TGTGCCAGCATTATCACAGATACGCAGTATTTT. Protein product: CASIITDTQYF. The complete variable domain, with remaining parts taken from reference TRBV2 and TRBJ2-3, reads EPEVTQTPSHQVTQMGQEVILRCVPISNHLYFYWYRQILGQKVEFLVSFYNNEISEKSEIFDDQFSVERPDGSNFTLKIRSTKLEDSAMYFCASIITDTQYFGPGTRLTVL.

The CDR3 sequence is CSARTSGGRGYTF. The CDR3 DNA reads TGCAGTGCTAGGACCTCAGGGGGTCGTGGCTACACCTTC. V and J are TRBV20-1 and TRBJ1-2, with 7 bases identical to TRBD1. The CDR3 sequence is 13 residues long. Trimming at V came to 3 bases and at J to 7 bases, leaving 8 bases not matched to a gene. Germline V gives CDR1 DFQATT, CDR2 SNEGSKA (reference sequence).

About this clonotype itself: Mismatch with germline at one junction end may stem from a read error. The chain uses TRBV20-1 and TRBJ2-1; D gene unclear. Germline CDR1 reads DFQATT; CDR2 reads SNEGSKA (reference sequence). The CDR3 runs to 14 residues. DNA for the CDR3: TGCAGTTCTAGGCAGGCTAGCTCCTACAATGAGCAGTTCTTC. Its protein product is CSSRQASSYNEQFF.

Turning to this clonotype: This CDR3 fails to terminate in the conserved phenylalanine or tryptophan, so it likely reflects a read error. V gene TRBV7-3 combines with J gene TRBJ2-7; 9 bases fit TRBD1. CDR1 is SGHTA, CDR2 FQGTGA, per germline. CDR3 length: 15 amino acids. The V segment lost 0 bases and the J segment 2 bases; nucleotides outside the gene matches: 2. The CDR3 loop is CASSLTGTGPYEQYL. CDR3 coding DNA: TGTGCCAGCAGCTTAACAGGGACAGGGCCCTACGAGCAGTACTTA.

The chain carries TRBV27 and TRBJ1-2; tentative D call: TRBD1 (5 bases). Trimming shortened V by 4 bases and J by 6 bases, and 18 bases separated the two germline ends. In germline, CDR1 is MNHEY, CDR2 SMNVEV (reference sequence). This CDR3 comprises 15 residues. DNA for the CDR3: TGTGCCAGCAGTTCATATGACAGTCAGGACGATGGCTACACCTTC. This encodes CASSSYDSQDDGYTF.

The CDR3 sequence is CASRSGRGEETQYF. CDR3 DNA sequence: TGCGCCAGCAGGAGCGGGAGGGGAGAAGAGACCCAGTACTTC. The chain uses TRBV5-1 and TRBJ2-5; the match to TRBD2 covers 10 bases. The CDR3 length is 14 residues. The germline V gene has CDR1 SGHRS and CDR2 YFSETQ. The trim removed 5 bases at V and 3 bases at J, leaving 4 bases unmatched.